This T cell receptor beta chain was identified in a study of post-analysis software for immune sequencing data. Study context: Multiple sclerosis in the patients followed relapsing-remitting, secondary progressive and progressive-relapsing courses.

In the case of this clonotype: What it binds is unknown.

Presence of unique molecular identifiers characterized the TCR beta cDNA libraries. T cells numbering roughly 1 to 10 million yielded some 480,000 cDNA molecules. TCRdb ran MiXCR on the PCR reads and lists one entry per CDR3 protein. Of 650,000 to 850,000 distinct CDR3 sequences detected, 35% to 55% appear once; the ten largest clones hold around 4.7%. The CDR3 is 15 amino acids. Looked up from germline, CDR1 is SGHDT and CDR2 is YYEEEE. Findings and caveats of the study: Elevated frequency relative to controls characterized several TRBV segments in patients, TRBV5-6, TRBV5-1 and TRBV20-1 among them. The normalized Chao1 diversity of multiple sclerosis patients was significantly lower than that of controls.

Sequences were obtained from blood. This chain uses TRBV5-6 with TRBJ2-1; TRBD2 matches 9 bases. TRBJ2-7 explains the end of the DNA better; the J call may be wrong. The receptor was derived from a girl aged 10-17 years with multiple sclerosis. CDR3 DNA sequence: TGTGCCAGCAGCTTGGATAGCGGGGGTTACAATGAGCAGTACTTC. It translates to CASSLDSGGYNEQYF.